This T cell receptor beta chain is drawn from a study of long-term antiretroviral therapy in people with HIV. After removal of 8 bases from V and 4 bases from J, the junction contained 2 bases not matched to a gene. This CDR3 spans 11 amino acids. CDR1 and CDR2 (germline): MDHEN, SYDVKM. Regarding this clone: Its specificity is not known.

Sequencing relied on immunoSEQ assay v3.0, run at survey level. The table came from immunoSEQ multiplex PCR; TCRdb's copy has only in-frame clones and leaves some out. The sample yields roughly 16,000 clones, approximately 94% seen once. Study outcomes and limitations: Clones with expansion before ART led the repertoire at all time points.

The sample consisted of unsorted PBMCs, taken roughly 6.8 years after starting antiretroviral therapy. The V call is TRBV28, the J call TRBJ2-7; 7 positions agree with TRBD2. This clonotype was sampled from a woman between 45 and 65 years old with HIV. As DNA, the CDR3 is TGTGCCAGCGGGGGGGGGTACGAGCAGTACTTC. Its translation is CASGGGYEQYF. Full variable domain (missing parts from reference TRBV28 and TRBJ2-7): DVKVTQSSRYLVKRTGEKVFLECVQDMDHENMFWYRQDPGLGLRLIYFSYDVKMKEKGDIPEGYSVSREKKERFSLILESASTNQTSMYLCASGGGYEQYFGPGTRLTVT.